The 10 T cell receptor beta chains given below trace back to one sample, sequenced in a study of blood T cell repertoires in COVID-19. The data were produced by immunoSEQ multiplex PCR, yet TCRdb's version contains in-frame clones alone and is incomplete. The table includes more than 95,000 clones, approximately 87% detected once. Specimen: peripheral blood. Receptor source: a man aged 50 to 59 with acute or convalescent COVID-19.

The V call is TRBV9, the J call TRBJ2-2, with 7 bases matching TRBD2. This CDR3 is 14 amino acids long. Germline CDR1 is SGDLS and CDR2 is YYNGEE. With V trimmed by 5 bases and J by 1 base, 2 bases remained unmatched. CDR3 bases: TGTGCCAGCAGGGAGCGGGGGAACACCGGGGAGCTGTTTTTT. Protein product: CASRERGNTGELFF. The entire variable domain, with the rest obtained from reference TRBV9 and TRBJ2-2, is as follows: DSGVTQTPKHLITATGQRVTLRCSPRSGDLSVYWYQQSLDQGLQFLIQYYNGEERAKGNILERFSAQQFPDLHSELNLSSLELGDSALYFCASRERGNTGELFFGEGSRLTVL.

This rearrangement joins TRBV4-1 to TRBJ2-2; D remains ambiguous. CDR1 and CDR2 from the germline V gene are MGHRA and YSYEKL. Trimming pared 1 base from V and 1 base from J, leaving 7 bases between. The CDR3 covers 15 residues. The CDR3 bases are TGCGCCAGCAGCCAAGGGCAATGGAACACCGGGGAGCTGTTTTTT. Translated: CASSQGQWNTGELFF.

This chain links TRBV5-4 with TRBJ2-1; 8 positions agree with TRBD2. This CDR3 region has 16 residues. Germline values: CDR1 SGHNT, CDR2 YYREEE (reference sequence). V gave up 3 bases and J gave up 6 bases; unmatched junction bases: 11. This CDR3 is CASSYTGLVKSNEQFF. CDR3 coding DNA: TGTGCCAGCAGCTATACGGGACTAGTAAAATCCAATGAGCAGTTCTTC.

The chain joins TRBV28 to TRBJ2-5, with 7 bases that match TRBD2. Germline CDR1 and CDR2: MDHEN and SYDVKM. The CDR3 extends over 17 amino acids. The trim removed 0 bases at V and 5 bases at J, leaving 12 bases unmatched. The CDR3 sequence is CASSLWAGRGTTETQYF. In nucleotides, the CDR3 is TGTGCCAGCAGTTTATGGGCAGGGCGGGGGACTACGGAGACCCAGTACTTC.

This chain connects TRBV5-1 to TRBJ2-1; the D is unclear. The V end lost 4 bases, the J end lost 3 bases, and 14 bases lay between the germline ends. The CDR3 consists of 15 residues. The germline V gene has CDR1 SGHRS and CDR2 YFSETQ. The CDR3 region is CASSPRGGNYNEQFF. In DNA, the CDR3 is TGCGCCAGCAGCCCCCGTGGCGGAAACTACAATGAGCAGTTCTTC.

J is TRBJ2-1 and V is TRBV21-1; the table's TRBD2 call for D was not verified on the DNA. TRBV21-1 counts as a pseudogene. The CDR3 extends over 17 amino acids. CDR3 region: CASSKAAGPPLSNEQFF. Written as DNA, the CDR3 is TGTGCCAGCAGCAAGGCGGCGGGACCTCCTCTTTCCAATGAGCAGTTCTTC.

V gene TRBV11-2 combines with J gene TRBJ2-3, with 8 bases fitting TRBD2. The V gene end was trimmed by 5 bases and the J gene end by 1 base; junction bases not matched to a gene: 8. The CDR3 contains 16 residues. The germline V gene encodes CDR1 SGHAT and CDR2 FQNNGV. CDR3 amino acids: CASSQQAGARTDTQYF. CDR3 in DNA: TGTGCCAGCAGCCAACAAGCGGGAGCCCGCACAGATACGCAGTATTTT. Filled out from reference TRBV11-2 and TRBJ2-3, the complete variable domain reads EAGVAQSPRYKIIEKRQSVAFWCNPISGHATLYWYQQILGQGPKLLIQFQNNGVVDDSQLPKDRFSAERLKGVDSTLKIQPAKLEDSAVYLCASSQQAGARTDTQYFGPGTRLTVL.

The chain links TRBV3-1 (or the pseudogene TRBV3-2) to TRBJ1-4; the D is unclear. Looked up from germline, CDR1 is LGHDT and CDR2 is YNNKEL (reference sequence). The CDR3 has 14 amino acids. Trimming pared 1 base from V and 2 bases from J, leaving 5 bases between. The CDR3: CASSQVDTNEKLFF. CDR3 nucleotides: TGTGCCAGCAGCCAAGTAGATACTAATGAAAAACTGTTTTTT.

This chain links TRBV7-2 with TRBJ2-1; 9 positions match TRBD2. Germline CDR1 reads SGHTA; CDR2 reads FQGNSA. The CDR3 runs 14 residues. Germline trimming cut 0 bases from V and 9 bases from J; bases unmatched to any gene: 3. The CDR3 sequence: CASSLASGSTEQFF. The CDR3 nucleotides read TGTGCCAGCAGCTTAGCTAGCGGGAGTACTGAGCAGTTCTTC.

V is TRBV10-2 and J is TRBJ2-4, with TRBD1 matching 8 bases. The V gene's germline CDR1 is WSHSY and CDR2 SAAADI. V shed 3 bases, J shed 2 bases, and the junction held 3 bases outside the gene matches. The CDR3 is 15 amino acids. Here the CDR3 DNA reads TGCGCCAGCAGTGATCAGGGGGCATCCAAAAACATTCAGTACTTC. It translates to CASSDQGASKNIQYF.